This T cell receptor (beta chain) was profiled in a study of T cells after yellow fever vaccination. The CDR3 is 16 amino acids. Germline trimming cut 1 base from V and 8 bases from J; bases unmatched to any gene: 11. Germline V gene lookup returns CDR1 DFQATT and CDR2 SNEGSKA (reference sequence). In this sample, this clonotype turned up a few times. Its antigen is undetermined. MiXCR, run by TCRdb on the 5' RACE reads, gives a single entry per CDR3 protein. The sample lists some 350,000 distinct CDR3 sequences, more than 5.5% occurring once. Notes on the study in general: Abundant clonotypes from the bulk population could get into FACS-sorted repertoires as contaminants.

This sample comprised PBMCs, obtained 5 days after the yellow fever booster vaccination. The TCR comes from a man younger than 40 who received the YFV17D yellow fever vaccine. The chain links TRBV20-1 to TRBJ2-2; TRBD1 matches at 9 bases. CDR3 amino acids: CSARGSGTGIRGELFF. CDR3 nucleotide sequence: TGCAGTGCTAGAGGCTCCGGGACAGGGATTCGTGGGGAGCTGTTTTTT.